This TCR beta chain was profiled in a study of radiation and T cells in renal cell carcinoma. Specified time point: baseline pretreatment blood. Documented treatment: 15 Gy SBRT to primary tumor, nephrectomy 4 weeks later. Serial blood draws occurred at baseline and 2 and 4 weeks post-SBRT. The tumor was a clear cell renal cell carcinoma. Worth noting for this clone: Its antigen is as yet unknown.

The protocol was immunoSEQ multiplex PCR, while the TCRdb copy is restricted to in-frame clones and leaves out a portion. Found here are 130,000 to 150,000 clones, 88% of them singletons; the top ten hold roughly 4%. Study-wide results and caveats: From baseline, blood top tumor clonotypes peaked at 2 weeks post-radiation. Without pretreatment biopsies, baseline tumor clonotype presence was undetermined.

V lost 2 bases and J lost 2; bases outside the gene matches: 4. CDR3 length equals 16 residues. CDR1 and CDR2 (germline): SGHTA, FQGNSA. The chain employs TRBV7-2 and TRBJ2-7, with TRBD2 matching 12 bases. Sample: blood, taken from a patient whose treatment included radiotherapy and nephrectomy. This receptor was obtained from a woman in her 70s with renal cell carcinoma. The CDR3: CASSLYGTSGPYEQYF. The CDR3 region has the DNA TGTGCCAGCAGCTTATACGGGACTAGCGGGCCCTACGAGCAGTACTTC.